A selection of T cell receptor beta chains follows, all from one sample in a study of PD-1 blockade in classical Hodgkin lymphoma. Data came from immunoSEQ multiplex PCR; TCRdb stores just in-frame clones and leaves some out. The repertoire has around 10,000 clones, 76% of them found once; the top ten carry under 30%. Sequenced here: peripheral blood mononuclear cells (PBMCs), sampled at baseline. All receptors come from a human donor with classical Hodgkin lymphoma. Both conserved end residues are part of each CDR3. Each record gives: clone size, D gene, V gene, J gene, CDR3 protein, CDR3 DNA. The D gene is left open where the match is weak. Size values are once, few and many counts, or a class for expanded clones, and some rows have none.

abundance: NA; d_gene: NA; v_gene: TRBV15; j_gene: TRBJ2-1; CDR3aa: CATAPAAYNEQFF; CDR3nt: TGTGCCACCGCACCTGCGGCTTACAATGAGCAGTTCTTC
abundance: NA; d_gene: TRBD1; v_gene: TRBV9; j_gene: TRBJ2-5; CDR3aa: CASSEPGQGPEEETQYF; CDR3nt: TGTGCCAGCAGCGAACCGGGACAGGGGCCGGAGGAAGAGACCCAGTACTTC
abundance: few; d_gene: TRBD2; v_gene: TRBV10-1; j_gene: TRBJ2-1; CDR3aa: CASSEGASGNNEQFF; CDR3nt: TGCGCCAGCAGTGAAGGTGCTAGCGGGAACAATGAGCAGTTCTTC
abundance: NA; d_gene: NA; v_gene: TRBV28; j_gene: TRBJ2-2; CDR3aa: CASYPLADSNTGELFF; CDR3nt: TGTGCCAGCTACCCGCTGGCGGATTCGAACACCGGGGAGCTGTTTTTT
abundance: NA; d_gene: NA; v_gene: TRBV6-5; j_gene: TRBJ2-7; CDR3aa: CASRTPGAYEQYF; CDR3nt: TGTGCCAGCCGAACCCCAGGGGCCTACGAGCAGTACTTC
abundance: NA; d_gene: NA; v_gene: TRBV5-1; j_gene: TRBJ2-4; CDR3aa: CASSLGTNKNIQYF; CDR3nt: TGCGCCAGCAGCTTGGGGACTAACAAAAACATTCAGTACTTC
abundance: NA; d_gene: NA; v_gene: TRBV5-3; j_gene: TRBJ1-1; CDR3aa: CARSFEAVEAFF; CDR3nt: TGTGCCAGAAGCTTTGAGGCGGTTGAAGCTTTCTTT
abundance: NA; d_gene: NA; v_gene: TRBV5-1; j_gene: TRBJ2-1; CDR3aa: CASSLGYGESYNEQFF; CDR3nt: TGCGCCAGCAGCTTGGGCTATGGGGAATCCTACAATGAGCAGTTCTTC
abundance: NA; d_gene: NA; v_gene: TRBV20-1; j_gene: TRBJ1-5; CDR3aa: CSANQPQHF; CDR3nt: TGCAGTGCAAATCAGCCCCAGCATTTT
abundance: NA; d_gene: NA; v_gene: TRBV19; j_gene: TRBJ1-5; CDR3aa: CASSGRQINQPQHF; CDR3nt: TGTGCCAGTAGTGGCCGACAAATCAATCAGCCCCAGCATTTT
abundance: NA; d_gene: TRBD2; v_gene: TRBV5-1; j_gene: TRBJ2-1; CDR3aa: CASRPREGYNEQFF; CDR3nt: TGCGCCAGCAGGCCAAGGGAGGGCTACAATGAGCAGTTCTTC
abundance: NA; d_gene: NA; v_gene: TRBV6-6; j_gene: TRBJ2-1; CDR3aa: CASSYTGSSYNEQFF; CDR3nt: TGTGCCAGCAGTTATACGGGGAGCTCCTACAATGAGCAGTTCTTC
abundance: few; d_gene: TRBD1; v_gene: TRBV6-5; j_gene: TRBJ2-7; CDR3aa: CASSYSGQEPPYEQYF; CDR3nt: TGTGCCAGCAGTTACTCGGGACAGGAGCCTCCCTACGAGCAGTACTTC
abundance: NA; d_gene: NA; v_gene: TRBV6-5; j_gene: TRBJ1-5; CDR3aa: CASSLAPDRQPQHF; CDR3nt: TGTGCCAGCAGCCTGGCCCCGGACCGGCAGCCCCAGCATTTT
abundance: NA; d_gene: NA; v_gene: TRBV4-1; j_gene: TRBJ2-1; CDR3aa: CASSLDSLPSYNEQFF; CDR3nt: TGCGCCAGCAGCCTGGACAGCCTACCCTCCTACAATGAGCAGTTCTTC
abundance: few; d_gene: NA; v_gene: TRBV21-1; j_gene: TRBJ2-7; CDR3aa: CASSHPGTRTSSYEQYF; CDR3nt: TGTGCCAGCAGCCATCCCGGGACTCGTACATCATCCTACGAGCAGTACTTC
abundance: NA; d_gene: NA; v_gene: TRBV28; j_gene: TRBJ1-2; CDR3aa: CASSRGRDYTF; CDR3nt: TGTGCCAGCAGTAGGGGGAGAGACTACACCTTC
abundance: few; d_gene: NA; v_gene: TRBV7-9; j_gene: TRBJ2-7; CDR3aa: CASSLAPYEQYF; CDR3nt: TGTGCCAGCAGCTTAGCCCCCTACGAGCAGTACTTC
abundance: NA; d_gene: NA; v_gene: TRBV18; j_gene: TRBJ2-1; CDR3aa: CASATGGEQFF; CDR3nt: TGTGCCAGCGCTACGGGTGGCGAGCAGTTCTTC
abundance: NA; d_gene: NA; v_gene: TRBV19; j_gene: TRBJ1-2; CDR3aa: CASSISGGGETSYGYTF; CDR3nt: TGTGCCAGTAGTATATCGGGGGGCGGCGAAACATCCTATGGCTACACCTTC
abundance: once; d_gene: NA; v_gene: TRBV7-8; j_gene: TRBJ2-5; CDR3aa: CASSHGQQETQYF; CDR3nt: TGTGCCAGCAGCCACGGGCAGCAAGAGACCCAGTACTTC
abundance: once; d_gene: NA; v_gene: TRBV19; j_gene: TRBJ2-5; CDR3aa: CASSIVLGETQYF; CDR3nt: TGTGCCAGTAGTATCGTGCTAGGGGAGACCCAGTACTTC
abundance: NA; d_gene: NA; v_gene: TRBV6-6; j_gene: TRBJ1-5; CDR3aa: CASRPGRDQPQHF; CDR3nt: TGTGCCAGCCGCCCGGGGCGTGATCAGCCCCAGCATTTT
abundance: NA; d_gene: TRBD2; v_gene: TRBV5-3; j_gene: TRBJ2-2; CDR3aa: CARKRHAGRNGELFF; CDR3nt: TGTGCCAGAAAACGACACGCCGGGAGGAACGGGGAGCTGTTTTTT
abundance: NA; d_gene: TRBD1; v_gene: TRBV15; j_gene: TRBJ2-3; CDR3aa: CATSKDRGTSTDTQYF; CDR3nt: TGTGCCACCAGCAAAGACAGGGGAACAAGCACAGATACGCAGTATTTT
abundance: NA; d_gene: TRBD1; v_gene: TRBV27; j_gene: TRBJ2-7; CDR3aa: CASRTGPGEQYF; CDR3nt: TGTGCCAGCCGGACAGGGCCCGGCGAGCAGTACTTC
abundance: NA; d_gene: TRBD1; v_gene: TRBV19; j_gene: TRBJ2-3; CDR3aa: CASSRQGLADTQYF; CDR3nt: TGTGCCAGTAGTCGACAGGGGTTGGCAGATACGCAGTATTTT